This TCR beta chain appears in the sequencing data of a study of a mutant IDH1 vaccine in newly diagnosed glioma. Study summary: Vaccine administration was initiated 4-6 weeks following radiotherapy alone, or with temozolomide cycles. Earlier therapy was either radiotherapy, temozolomide, or both, and most got both. Week 35 was safety follow-up visit V12; week 47 was end-of-study visit V13. Study-wide results and limits: Pseudoprogression apparently lacked any relation to changes in top peripheral T cell clonotypes.

Germline V gives CDR1 SGHDT, CDR2 YYEEEE. The V and J ends lost 4 bases and 1 base respectively, with 12 bases between them. CDR3 length: 14 amino acids. This clone was observed a single time. What it binds is unknown. The assay was immunoSEQ multiplex PCR, and TCRdb's table has in-frame clones only and misses some. The data contain around 30,000 clones, roughly four fifths of them singletons. This sample's time point: week 47, end of study. A 20-mer mutant IDH1 peptide at 300 ug was injected subcutaneously with topical imiquimod. This clonotype was sampled from a man aged 25-45 years with glioma. Material: PBMCs, obtained from a glioma patient whose treatment included an IDH1 peptide vaccine. This rearrangement joins TRBV5-6 to TRBJ2-7; maybe TRBD2 (5 bases). CDR3 nucleotide sequence: TGTGCCAGCAGCCCTACCGGGGTTTCCTACGAGCAGTACTTC. Protein product: CASSPTGVSYEQYF.